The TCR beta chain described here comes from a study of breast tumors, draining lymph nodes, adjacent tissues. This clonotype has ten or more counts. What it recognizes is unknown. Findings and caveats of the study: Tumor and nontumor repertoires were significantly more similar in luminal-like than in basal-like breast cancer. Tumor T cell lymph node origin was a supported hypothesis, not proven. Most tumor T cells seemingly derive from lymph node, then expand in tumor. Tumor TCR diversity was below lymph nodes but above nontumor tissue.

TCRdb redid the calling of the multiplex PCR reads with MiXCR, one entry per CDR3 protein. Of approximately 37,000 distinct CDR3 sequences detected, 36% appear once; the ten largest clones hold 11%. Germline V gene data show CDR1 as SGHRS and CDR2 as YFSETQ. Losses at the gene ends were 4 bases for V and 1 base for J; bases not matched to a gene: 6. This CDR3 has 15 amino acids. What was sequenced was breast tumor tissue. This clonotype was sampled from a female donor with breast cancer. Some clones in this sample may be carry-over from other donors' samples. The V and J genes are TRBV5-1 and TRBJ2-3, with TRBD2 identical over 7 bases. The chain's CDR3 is CASSPNLAGTDTQYF. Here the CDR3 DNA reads TGCGCCAGCAGCCCTAATCTAGCGGGCACAGATACGCAGTATTTT.